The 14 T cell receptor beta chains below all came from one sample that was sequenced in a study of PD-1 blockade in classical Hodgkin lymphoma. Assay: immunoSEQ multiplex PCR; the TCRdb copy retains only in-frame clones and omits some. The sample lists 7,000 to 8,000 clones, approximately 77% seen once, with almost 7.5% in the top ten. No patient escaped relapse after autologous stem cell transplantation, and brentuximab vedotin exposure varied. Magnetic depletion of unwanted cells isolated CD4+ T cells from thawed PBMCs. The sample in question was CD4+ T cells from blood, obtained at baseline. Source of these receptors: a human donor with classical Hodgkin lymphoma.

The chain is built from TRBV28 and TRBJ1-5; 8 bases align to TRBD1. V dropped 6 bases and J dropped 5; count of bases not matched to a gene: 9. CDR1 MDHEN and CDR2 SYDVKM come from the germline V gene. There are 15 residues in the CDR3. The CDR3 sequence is CASRGGQVSDQPQHF. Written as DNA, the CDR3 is TGTGCCAGCAGAGGGGGACAGGTCAGTGATCAGCCCCAGCATTTT.

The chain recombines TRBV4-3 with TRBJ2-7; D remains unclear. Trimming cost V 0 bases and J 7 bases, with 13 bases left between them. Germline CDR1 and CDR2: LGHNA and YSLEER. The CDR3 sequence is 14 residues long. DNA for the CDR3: TGCGCCAGCAGCCAAGACACCCTTCTAGGGGAGCAGTACTTC. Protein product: CASSQDTLLGEQYF.

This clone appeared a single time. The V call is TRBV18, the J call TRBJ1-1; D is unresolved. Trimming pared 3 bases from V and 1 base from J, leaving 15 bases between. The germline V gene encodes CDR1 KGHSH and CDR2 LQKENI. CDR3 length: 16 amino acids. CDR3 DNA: TGTGCCAGCTCACCGCCAAACACGCTCCCGAACACTGAAGCTTTCTTT. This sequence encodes CASSPPNTLPNTEAFF.

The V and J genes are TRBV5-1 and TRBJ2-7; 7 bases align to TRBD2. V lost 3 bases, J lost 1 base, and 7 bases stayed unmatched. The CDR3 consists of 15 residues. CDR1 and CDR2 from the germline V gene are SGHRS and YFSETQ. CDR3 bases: TGCGCCAGCAGCTCGGAGGTGGGGGGGTCCTACGAGCAGTACTTC. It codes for CASSSEVGGSYEQYF. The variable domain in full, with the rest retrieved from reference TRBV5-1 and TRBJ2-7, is KAGVTQTPRYLIKTRGQQVTLSCSPISGHRSVSWYQQTPGQGLQFLFEYFSETQRNKGNFPGRFSGRQFSNSRSEMNVSTLELGDSALYLCASSSEVGGSYEQYFGPGTRLTVT.

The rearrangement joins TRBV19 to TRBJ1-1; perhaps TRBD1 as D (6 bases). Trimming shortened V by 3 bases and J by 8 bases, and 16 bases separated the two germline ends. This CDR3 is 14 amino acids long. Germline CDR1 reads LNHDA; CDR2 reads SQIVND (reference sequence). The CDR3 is CASSMGDIRREAFF. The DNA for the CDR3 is TGTGCCAGTAGTATGGGGGACATAAGACGCGAAGCTTTCTTT. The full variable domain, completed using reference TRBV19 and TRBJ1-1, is DGGITQSPKYLFRKEGQNVTLSCEQNLNHDAMYWYRQDPGQGLRLIYYSQIVNDFQKGDIAEGYSVSREKKESFPLTVTSAQKNPTAFYLCASSMGDIRREAFFGQGTRLTVV.

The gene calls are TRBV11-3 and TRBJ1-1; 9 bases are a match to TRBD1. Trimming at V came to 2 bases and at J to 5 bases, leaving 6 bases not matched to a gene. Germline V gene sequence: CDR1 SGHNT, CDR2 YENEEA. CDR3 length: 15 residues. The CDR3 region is CASSLWDRAGTEAFF. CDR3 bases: TGTGCCAGCAGCTTATGGGACAGGGCCGGGACTGAAGCTTTCTTT.

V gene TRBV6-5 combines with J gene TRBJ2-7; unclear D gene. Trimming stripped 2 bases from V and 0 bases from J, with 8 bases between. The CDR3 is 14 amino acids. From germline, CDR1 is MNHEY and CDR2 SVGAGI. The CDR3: CASSYESSSYEQYF. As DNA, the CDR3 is TGTGCCAGCAGTTACGAGTCAAGCTCCTACGAGCAGTACTTC.

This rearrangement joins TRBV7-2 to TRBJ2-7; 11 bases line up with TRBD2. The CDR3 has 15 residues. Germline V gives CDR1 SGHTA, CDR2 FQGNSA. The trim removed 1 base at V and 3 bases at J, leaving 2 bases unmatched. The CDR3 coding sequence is TGTGCCAGCAGCTTAGTTAGCGGGGGGGTCTACGAGCAGTACTTC. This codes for CASSLVSGGVYEQYF.

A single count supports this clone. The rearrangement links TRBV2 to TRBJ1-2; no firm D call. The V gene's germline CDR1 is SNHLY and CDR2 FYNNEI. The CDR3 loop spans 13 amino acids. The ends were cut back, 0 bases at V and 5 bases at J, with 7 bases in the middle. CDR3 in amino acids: CASSEAIGYGYTF. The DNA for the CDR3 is TGTGCCAGCAGTGAAGCTATAGGGTATGGCTACACCTTC.

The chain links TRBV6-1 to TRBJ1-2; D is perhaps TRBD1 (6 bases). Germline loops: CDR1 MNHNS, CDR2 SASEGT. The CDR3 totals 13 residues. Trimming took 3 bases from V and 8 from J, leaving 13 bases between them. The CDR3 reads CASSEQTGQGYTF. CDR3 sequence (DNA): TGTGCCAGCAGTGAGCAAACAGGGCAGGGCTACACCTTC.

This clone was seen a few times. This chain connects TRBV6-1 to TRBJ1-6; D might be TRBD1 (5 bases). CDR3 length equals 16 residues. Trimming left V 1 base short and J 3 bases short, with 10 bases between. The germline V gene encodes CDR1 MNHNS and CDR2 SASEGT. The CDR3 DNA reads TGTGCCAGCAGTGAAGTGAGGGGCCGCTATAATTCACCCCTCCACTTT. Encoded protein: CASSEVRGRYNSPLHF.

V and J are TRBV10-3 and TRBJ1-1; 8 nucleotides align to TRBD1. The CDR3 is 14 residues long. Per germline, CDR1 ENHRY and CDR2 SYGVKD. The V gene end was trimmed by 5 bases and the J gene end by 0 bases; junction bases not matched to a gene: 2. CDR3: CAISPTGVNTEAFF. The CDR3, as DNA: TGTGCCATCAGTCCGACAGGGGTGAACACTGAAGCTTTCTTT.

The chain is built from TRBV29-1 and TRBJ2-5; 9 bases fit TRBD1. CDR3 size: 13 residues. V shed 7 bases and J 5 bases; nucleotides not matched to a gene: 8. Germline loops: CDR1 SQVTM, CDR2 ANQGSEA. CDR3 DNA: TGCAGCGGTGCTAGACAGGGGGGTGAGACCCAGTACTTC. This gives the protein CSGARQGGETQYF.

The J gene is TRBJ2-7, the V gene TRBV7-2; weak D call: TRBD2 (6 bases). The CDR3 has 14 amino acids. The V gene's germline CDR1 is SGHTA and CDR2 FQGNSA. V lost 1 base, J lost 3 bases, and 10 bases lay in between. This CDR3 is CASSLVAGNYEQYF. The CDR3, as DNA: TGTGCCAGCAGCTTAGTCGCGGGAAACTACGAGCAGTACTTC.